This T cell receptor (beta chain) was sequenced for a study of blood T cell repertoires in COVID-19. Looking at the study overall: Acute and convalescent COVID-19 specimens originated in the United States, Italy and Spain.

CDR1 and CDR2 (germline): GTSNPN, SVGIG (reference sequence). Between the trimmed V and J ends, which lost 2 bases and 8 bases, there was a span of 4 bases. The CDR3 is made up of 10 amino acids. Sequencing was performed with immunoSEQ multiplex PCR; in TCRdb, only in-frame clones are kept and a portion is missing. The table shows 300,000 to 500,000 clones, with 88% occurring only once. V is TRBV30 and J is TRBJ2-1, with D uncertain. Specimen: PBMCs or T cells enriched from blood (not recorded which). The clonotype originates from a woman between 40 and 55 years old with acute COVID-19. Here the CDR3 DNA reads TGTGCCTGGAGTTCTGATGAGCAGTTCTTC. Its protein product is CAWSSDEQFF.